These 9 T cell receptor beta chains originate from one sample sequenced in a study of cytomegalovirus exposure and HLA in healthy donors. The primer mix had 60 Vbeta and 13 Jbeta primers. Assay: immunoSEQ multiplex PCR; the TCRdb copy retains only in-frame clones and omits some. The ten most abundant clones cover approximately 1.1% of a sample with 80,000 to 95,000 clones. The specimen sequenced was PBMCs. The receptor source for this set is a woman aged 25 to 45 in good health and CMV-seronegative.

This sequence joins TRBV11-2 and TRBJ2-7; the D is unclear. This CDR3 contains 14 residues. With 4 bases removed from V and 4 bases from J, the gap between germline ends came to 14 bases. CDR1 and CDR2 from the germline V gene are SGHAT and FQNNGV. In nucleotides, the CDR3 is TGTGCCAGCAGCTCCTGGGCAGTTACTTACGAGCAGTACTTC. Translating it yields CASSSWAVTYEQYF.

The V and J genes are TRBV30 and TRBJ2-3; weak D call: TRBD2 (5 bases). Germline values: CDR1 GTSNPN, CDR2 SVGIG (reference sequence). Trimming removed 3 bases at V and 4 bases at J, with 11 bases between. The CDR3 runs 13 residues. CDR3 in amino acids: CAWRVRAPDTQYF. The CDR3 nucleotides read TGTGCCTGGAGAGTGAGGGCCCCAGATACGCAGTATTTT.

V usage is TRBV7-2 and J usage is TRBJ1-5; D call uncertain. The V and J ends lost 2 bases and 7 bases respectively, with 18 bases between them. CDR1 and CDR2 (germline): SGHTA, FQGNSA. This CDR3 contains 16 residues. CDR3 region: CASSLQAPGYGQPQHF. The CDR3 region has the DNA TGTGCCAGCAGCTTACAGGCCCCGGGGTACGGGCAGCCCCAGCATTTT. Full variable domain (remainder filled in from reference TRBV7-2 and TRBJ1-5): GAGVSQSPSNKVTEKGKDVELRCDPISGHTALYWYRQSLGQGLEFLIYFQGNSAPDKSGLPSDRFSAERTGGSVSTLTIQRTQQEDSAVYLCASSLQAPGYGQPQHFGDGTRLSIL.

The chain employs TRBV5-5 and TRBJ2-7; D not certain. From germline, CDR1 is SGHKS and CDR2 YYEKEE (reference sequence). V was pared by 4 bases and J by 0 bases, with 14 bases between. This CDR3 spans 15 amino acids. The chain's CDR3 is CASSHRVPSSYEQYF. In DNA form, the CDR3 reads TGTGCCAGCAGCCACCGGGTTCCGAGCTCCTACGAGCAGTACTTC.

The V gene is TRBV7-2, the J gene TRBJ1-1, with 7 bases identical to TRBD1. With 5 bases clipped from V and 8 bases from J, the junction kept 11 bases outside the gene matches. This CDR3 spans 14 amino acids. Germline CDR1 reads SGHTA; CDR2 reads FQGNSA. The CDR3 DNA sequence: TGTGCCAGCAGCACTCCGGACAGGAACTCCGAAGCTTTCTTT. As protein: CASSTPDRNSEAFF.

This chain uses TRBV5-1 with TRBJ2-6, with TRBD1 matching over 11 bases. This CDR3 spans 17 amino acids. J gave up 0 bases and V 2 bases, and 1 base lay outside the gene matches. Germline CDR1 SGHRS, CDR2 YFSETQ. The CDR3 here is CASSLGTGGSGANVLTF. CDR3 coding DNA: TGCGCCAGCAGCTTAGGGACAGGGGGCTCTGGGGCCAACGTCCTGACTTTC.

The CDR3 DNA follows: TGTGCCAGTAGCCTTCTATTAGCTAACTATGGCTACACCTTC. It encodes CASSLLLANYGYTF. The chain uses TRBV19 and TRBJ1-2; no definite D call. V was shortened by 6 bases and J by 0 bases, with 11 bases between the two germline ends. CDR3 length equals 14 residues. The V gene's germline CDR1 is LNHDA and CDR2 SQIVND (reference sequence).

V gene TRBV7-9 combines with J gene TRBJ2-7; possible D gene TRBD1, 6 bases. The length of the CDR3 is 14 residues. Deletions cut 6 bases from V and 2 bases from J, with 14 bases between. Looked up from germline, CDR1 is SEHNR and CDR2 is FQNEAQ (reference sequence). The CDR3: CASSIQGITYEQYF. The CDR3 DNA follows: TGTGCCAGCAGTATTCAGGGGATCACCTACGAGCAGTACTTC.

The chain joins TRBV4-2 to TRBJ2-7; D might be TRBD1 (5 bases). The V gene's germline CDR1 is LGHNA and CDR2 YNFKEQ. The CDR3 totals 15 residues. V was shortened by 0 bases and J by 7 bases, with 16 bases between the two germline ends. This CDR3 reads CASSQDVGAPREQYF. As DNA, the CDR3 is TGTGCCAGCAGCCAAGATGTAGGGGCCCCTAGGGAGCAGTACTTC.